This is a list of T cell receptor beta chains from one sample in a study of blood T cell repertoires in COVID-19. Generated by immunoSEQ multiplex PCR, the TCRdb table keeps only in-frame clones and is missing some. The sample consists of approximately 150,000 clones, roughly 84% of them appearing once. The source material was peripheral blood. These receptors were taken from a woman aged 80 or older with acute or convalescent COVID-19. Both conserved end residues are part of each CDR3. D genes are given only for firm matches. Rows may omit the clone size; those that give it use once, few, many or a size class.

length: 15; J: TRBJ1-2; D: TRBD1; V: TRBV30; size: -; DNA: TGTGCCTGGAGTGACTCCCCGACAGGGGGATACGGCTACACCTTC; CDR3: CAWSDSPTGGYGYTF
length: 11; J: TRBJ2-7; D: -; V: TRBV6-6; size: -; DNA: TGTGCCAGCAGCACCCACGGCGAGCAGTACTTC; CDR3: CASSTHGEQYF
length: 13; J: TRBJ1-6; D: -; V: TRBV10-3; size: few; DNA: TGTGCCATCAGTGTAGGGAGCAATTCACCCCTCCACTTT; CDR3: CAISVGSNSPLHF
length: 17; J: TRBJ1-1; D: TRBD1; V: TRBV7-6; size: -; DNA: TGTGCCAGCAGCCCCGGACAGGTCAGGAGGAGGGGCACTGAAGCTTTCTTT; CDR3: CASSPGQVRRRGTEAFF
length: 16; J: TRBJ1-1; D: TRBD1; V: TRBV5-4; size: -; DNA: TGTGCCAGCAGCCACCCAGGGGGGCGGGGGAACACTGAAGCTTTCTTT; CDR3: CASSHPGGRGNTEAFF
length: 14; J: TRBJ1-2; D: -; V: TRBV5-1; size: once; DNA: TGCGCCAGCAGCTTGGCCGGAGAAGGTTATGGCTACACCTTC; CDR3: CASSLAGEGYGYTF
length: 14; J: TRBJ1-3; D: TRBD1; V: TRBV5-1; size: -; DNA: TGCGCCAGCAGCTTCGGGACAGATGGAAACACCATATATTTT; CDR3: CASSFGTDGNTIYF
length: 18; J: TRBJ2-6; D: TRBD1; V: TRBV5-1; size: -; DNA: TGCGCCAGCAGCTCGCGGGACAGGGACACAGCTGGGGCCAACGTCCTGACTTTC; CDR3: CASSSRDRDTAGANVLTF
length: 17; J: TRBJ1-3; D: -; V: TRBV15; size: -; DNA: TGTGCCGCTCAAAGCGGGACGACAGACCTCTCTGGAAACACCATATATTTT; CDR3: CAAQSGTTDLSGNTIYF
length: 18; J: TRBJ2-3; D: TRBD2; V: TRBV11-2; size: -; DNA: TGTGCCAGCAGCACCGGGACTAGCGGTAGATCCTCGGCAGATACGCAGTATTTT; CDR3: CASSTGTSGRSSADTQYF
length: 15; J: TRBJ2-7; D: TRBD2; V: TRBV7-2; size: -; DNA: TGTGCCAGCAGCTTAGGGGCGGGAGGGAACTACGAGCAGTACTTC; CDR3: CASSLGAGGNYEQYF
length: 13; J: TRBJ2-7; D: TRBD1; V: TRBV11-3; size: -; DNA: TGTGCCAGCAGCTTACAGGGGGCTCGCGAGCAGTACTTC; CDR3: CASSLQGAREQYF
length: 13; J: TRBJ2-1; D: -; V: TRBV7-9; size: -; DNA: TGTGCCAGCAGCTTAACACCCTACAATGAGCAGTTCTTC; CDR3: CASSLTPYNEQFF
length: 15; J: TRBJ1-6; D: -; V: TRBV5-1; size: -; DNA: TGCGCCAGCAGCCCCGGTTCCCCTCGGGATTCACCCCTCCACTTT; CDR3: CASSPGSPRDSPLHF
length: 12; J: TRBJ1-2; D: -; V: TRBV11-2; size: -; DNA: TGTGCCAGCAGCCGGGAGGGTGATGGCTACACCTTC; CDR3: CASSREGDGYTF
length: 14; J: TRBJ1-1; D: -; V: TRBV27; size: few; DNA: TGTGCCAGCAGTACCCTACAGGGGAACACTGAAGCTTTCTTT; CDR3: CASSTLQGNTEAFF
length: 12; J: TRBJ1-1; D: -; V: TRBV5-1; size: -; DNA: TGCGCCAGCTACCTTCTTGGAGGGGAAGCTTTCTTT; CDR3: CASYLLGGEAFF
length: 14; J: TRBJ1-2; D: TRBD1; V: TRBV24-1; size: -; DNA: TGTGCCACCAGTGACGCGGGACAGGATGGGGGCTACACCTTC; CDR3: CATSDAGQDGGYTF
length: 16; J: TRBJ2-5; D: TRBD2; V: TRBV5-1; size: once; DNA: TGCGCCAGCAGGGCTACTAGCGGGGCCTTCCAAGAGACCCAGTACTTC; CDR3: CASRATSGAFQETQYF
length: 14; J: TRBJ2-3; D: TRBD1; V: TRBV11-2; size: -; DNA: TGTGCCAGCAGCAACGACAGGGGGGCCCATACGCAGTATTTT; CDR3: CASSNDRGAHTQYF
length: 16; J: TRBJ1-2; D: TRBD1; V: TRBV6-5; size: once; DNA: TGTGCCAGCAGTTTCCCCTGGACAGGGAATCCCTATGGCTACACCTTC; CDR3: CASSFPWTGNPYGYTF
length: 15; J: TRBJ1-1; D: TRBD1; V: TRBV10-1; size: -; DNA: TGCGCCAGCAGTCGAGGGGGGACAGGGAGGCCTGAAGCTTTCTTT; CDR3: CASSRGGTGRPEAFF
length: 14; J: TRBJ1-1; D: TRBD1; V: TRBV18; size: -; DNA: TGTGCCAGCTCAACGCGTGGCAGGGGGCAAGAAGCTTTCTTT; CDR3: CASSTRGRGQEAFF
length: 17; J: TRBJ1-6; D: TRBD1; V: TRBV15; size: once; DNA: TGTGCCACCAGCAAAGGGACAGGGACAAGGAGGAATTCACCCCTCCACTTT; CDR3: CATSKGTGTRRNSPLHF
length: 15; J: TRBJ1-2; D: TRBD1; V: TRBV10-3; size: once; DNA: TGTGCCATCAGTGACACGACAGGGCGAGACTATGGCTACACCTTC; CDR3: CAISDTTGRDYGYTF
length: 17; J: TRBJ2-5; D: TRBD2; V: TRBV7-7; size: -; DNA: TGTGCTAGCAGCTTATTGGCCGGACTAGCGGGGCAAGAGACCCAGTACTTC; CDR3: CASSLLAGLAGQETQYF
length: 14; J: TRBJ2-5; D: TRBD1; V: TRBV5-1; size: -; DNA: TGCGCCAGCAGCTGGGGACAGGGTGTAGAGACCCAGTACTTC; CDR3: CASSWGQGVETQYF
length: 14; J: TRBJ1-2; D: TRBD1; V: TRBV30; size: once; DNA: TGTGCCTGGGCCGTGTACCAGGGGGTGTCTGGCTACACCTTC; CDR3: CAWAVYQGVSGYTF
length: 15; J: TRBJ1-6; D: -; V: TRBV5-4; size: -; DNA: TGTGCCAGCAGCTGGGCGGGGCAGGGAGGGTCACCCCTCCACTTT; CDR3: CASSWAGQGGSPLHF
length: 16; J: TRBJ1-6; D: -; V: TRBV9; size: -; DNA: TGTGCCAGCAGCGTAGAAGGGTATAGCGATAATTCACCCCTCCACTTT; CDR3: CASSVEGYSDNSPLHF
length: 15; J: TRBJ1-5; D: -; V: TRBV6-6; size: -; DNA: TGTGCCAGCAGTTACCCCCGGGACAACAATCAGCCCCAGCATTTT; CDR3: CASSYPRDNNQPQHF
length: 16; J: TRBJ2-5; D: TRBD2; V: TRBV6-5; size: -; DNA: TGTGCCAGCAGTTACACTACTAGCGGGAGAGGAGAGACCCAGTACTTC; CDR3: CASSYTTSGRGETQYF
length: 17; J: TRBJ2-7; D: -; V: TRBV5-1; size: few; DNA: TGCGCCAGCAGCTCCTTCGACCGGACAAACAACCCCTACGAGCAGTACTTC; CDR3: CASSSFDRTNNPYEQYF
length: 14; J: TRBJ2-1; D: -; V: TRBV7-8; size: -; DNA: TGTGCCAGCAGCTTTACAAGCTCCTACAATGAGCAGTTCTTC; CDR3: CASSFTSSYNEQFF
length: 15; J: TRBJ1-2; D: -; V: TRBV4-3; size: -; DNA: TGCGCCAGCAGCCAAGATCATCACTCTAACTATGGCTACACCTTC; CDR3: CASSQDHHSNYGYTF
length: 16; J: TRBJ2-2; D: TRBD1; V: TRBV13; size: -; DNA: TGTGCCAGCAGCCGGCCGGGACAGGGGGCGTCCGGGGAGCTGTTTTTT; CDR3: CASSRPGQGASGELFF
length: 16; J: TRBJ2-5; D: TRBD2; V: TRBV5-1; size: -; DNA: TGCGCCAGCAGCAAAAGGGTAGCGGGAGGGCAAGAGACCCAGTACTTC; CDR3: CASSKRVAGGQETQYF
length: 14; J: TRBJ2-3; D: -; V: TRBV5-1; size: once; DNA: TGCGCCAGCAGTGTAGGGGATAGCACAGATACGCAGTATTTT; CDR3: CASSVGDSTDTQYF
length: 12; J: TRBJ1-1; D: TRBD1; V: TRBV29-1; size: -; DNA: TGCAGCGTCTCGACAGGGGTCACTGAAGCTTTCTTT; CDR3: CSVSTGVTEAFF
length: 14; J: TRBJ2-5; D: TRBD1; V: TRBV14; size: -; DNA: TGTGCCAGCAGCCCCCGACAGGGTCGAAAGACCCAGTACTTC; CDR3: CASSPRQGRKTQYF
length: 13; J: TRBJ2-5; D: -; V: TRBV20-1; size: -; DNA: TGCAGTGCTAGTGTGTACTCTCAAGAGACCCAGTACTTC; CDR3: CSASVYSQETQYF
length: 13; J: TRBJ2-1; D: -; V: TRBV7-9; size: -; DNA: TGTGCCAGCAGCACCAGGGGCCAGGAGGAGCAGTTCTTC; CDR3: CASSTRGQEEQFF
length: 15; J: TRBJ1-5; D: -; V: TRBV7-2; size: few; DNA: TGTGCCAGCAGCTTAGGAGGACAGCCAAATCAGCCCCAGCATTTT; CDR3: CASSLGGQPNQPQHF
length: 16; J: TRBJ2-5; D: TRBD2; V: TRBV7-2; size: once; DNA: TGTGCCAGCAGCTTAGATGGCGGGGGGTGGCAAGAGACCCAGTACTTC; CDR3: CASSLDGGGWQETQYF
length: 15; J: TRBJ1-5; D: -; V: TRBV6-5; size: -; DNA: TGTGCCAGCAGTATGGGGCGATATAGCAATCAGCCCCAGCATTTT; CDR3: CASSMGRYSNQPQHF
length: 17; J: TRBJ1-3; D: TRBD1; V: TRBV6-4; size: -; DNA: TGTGCCAGCAGTGACTCAGGACAGGGGACTCCGGGAAACACCATATATTTT; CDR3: CASSDSGQGTPGNTIYF
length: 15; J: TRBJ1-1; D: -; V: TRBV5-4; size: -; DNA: TGTGCCAGCAGCTTGGTGGGAGTCATGAACACTGAAGCTTTCTTT; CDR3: CASSLVGVMNTEAFF
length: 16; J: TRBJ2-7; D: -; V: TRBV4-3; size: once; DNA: TGCGCCAGCAGCCCTGCGGGACCGACGAGCTCCTACGAGCAGTACTTC; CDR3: CASSPAGPTSSYEQYF
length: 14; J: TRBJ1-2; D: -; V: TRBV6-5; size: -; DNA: TGTGCCAGCAGTTACTCAGTAGAAGTCTATGGCTACACCTTC; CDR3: CASSYSVEVYGYTF
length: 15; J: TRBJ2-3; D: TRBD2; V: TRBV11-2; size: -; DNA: TGTGCCAGCAGCGCCCGTAGCGGGGGGACAGATACGCAGTATTTT; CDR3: CASSARSGGTDTQYF
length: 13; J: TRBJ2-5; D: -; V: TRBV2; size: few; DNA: TGTGCCACATCCCGGGACATGGGAGAGACCCAGTACTTC; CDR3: CATSRDMGETQYF
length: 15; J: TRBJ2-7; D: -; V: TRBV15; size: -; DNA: TGTGCCACCAGCAGAGATGGAGGGCCCTCCTACGAGCAGTACTTC; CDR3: CATSRDGGPSYEQYF
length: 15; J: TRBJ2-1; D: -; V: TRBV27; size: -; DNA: TGTGCCAGCAGTTTAAAGGCCCCCGCGGGTACTGAGCAGTTCTTC; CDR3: CASSLKAPAGTEQFF
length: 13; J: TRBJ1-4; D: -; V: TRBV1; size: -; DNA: TGCACCATCCCGGGACAGATGGATGAAAAACTGTTTTTT; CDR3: CTIPGQMDEKLFF
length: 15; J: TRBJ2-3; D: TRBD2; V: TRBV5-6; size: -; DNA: TGTGCCAGCAGCGTGCTAGCGGGGGTATGGGATACGCAGTATTTT; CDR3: CASSVLAGVWDTQYF
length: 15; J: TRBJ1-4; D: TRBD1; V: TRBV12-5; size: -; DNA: TGTGCTAGTGGTTTGGGACAGGGGGAAGGCGAAAAACTGTTTTTT; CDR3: CASGLGQGEGEKLFF
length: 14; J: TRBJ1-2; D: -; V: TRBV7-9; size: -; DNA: TGTGCCAGCAGCTTAAATCCAGGGCGGAATGGCTACACCTTC; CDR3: CASSLNPGRNGYTF